Each of the 5 T cell receptor beta chains below was sequenced from the same sample in a study of cytomegalovirus exposure and HLA in healthy donors (dated by TCRdb to 2017 to 2019). The library came from the immunoSEQ multiplex PCR assay. For the multiplex PCR, a mixture combining 60 forward primers for TCR Vbeta segments and 13 reverse primers for TCR Jbeta segments was used. Here the immuneACCESS table is served through TCRdb, limited to in-frame sequences with V and J called. Missing clones are a known gap in these copies; in checked studies unresolved V genes cover under half, and the rest lacks a known reason. The sample table records around 110,000 clones; about 10% of these occur just once. Less than 4% of the sample lies in the top ten. Sequenced sample: PBMCs. Source of these receptors: a young man in good health and CMV-seronegative.

The V call is TRBV14, the J call TRBJ1-2; D is undetermined. Trimming removed 2 bases from V and 4 bases from J, with 5 bases in between. This CDR3 comprises 12 residues. Germline V CDR1 and CDR2: SGHDN, FVKESK. Written as DNA, the CDR3 is TGTGCCAGCAGCCAAACAGTCTATGGCTACACCTTC. The encoded protein is CASSQTVYGYTF.

The gene calls are TRBV9 and TRBJ2-5; D is possibly TRBD2 (6 bases). Trimming removed 0 bases from V and 2 bases from J, with 14 bases in between. CDR3 length: 16 residues. In germline, CDR1 is SGDLS, CDR2 YYNGEE. The CDR3 spells CASSVGQARGQETQYF. CDR3 DNA: TGTGCCAGCAGCGTAGGGCAGGCACGGGGGCAAGAGACCCAGTACTTC.

The V call is TRBV5-1, the J call TRBJ2-7; the match to TRBD2 covers 13 bases. Germline CDR1 is SGHRS and CDR2 is YFSETQ. J was trimmed by 2 bases and V by 4 bases; bases with no gene match: 3. The CDR3 covers 15 residues. The CDR3 loop is CASSLLAGGAYEQYF. The CDR3 region has the DNA TGCGCCAGCAGCCTACTAGCGGGAGGGGCCTACGAGCAGTACTTC.

This clone has just a few counts. This chain uses TRBV28 with TRBJ2-1; a weak D match, TRBD2 (5 bases). Germline-derived CDR1 and CDR2 are MDHEN and SYDVKM. The ends were cut back, 5 bases at V and 0 bases at J, with 11 bases in the middle. The CDR3 extends over 15 amino acids. CDR3 sequence reads: CASSPSSGSYNEQFF. Written as DNA, the CDR3 is TGTGCCAGCAGTCCTAGCTCCGGCTCCTACAATGAGCAGTTCTTC.

This clone occurred a few times. The rearrangement uses TRBV10-3 and TRBJ2-7; D perhaps matches TRBD2 (5 bases). V was cut by 4 bases and J by 5 bases, with 6 bases left in between. This CDR3 comprises 11 residues. Per germline, CDR1 ENHRY and CDR2 SYGVKD. The CDR3, as DNA: TGTGCCATCAGTGCGGAGGACGAGCAGTACTTC. This sequence encodes CAISAEDEQYF.